The 18 T cell receptor beta chains given below trace back to one sample, sequenced in a study of response to subunit inactivated influenza vaccine. MiXCR, applied by TCRdb to the RT-PCR reads, yields one record per CDR3 protein. Of more than 550,000 distinct CDR3 sequences listed, approximately 10% are singletons. The sample was also reused in another study, on T cells expressing NK-cell markers. As that report states: UMIs accompanied the 5'RACE template switching by which TCR beta cDNA was made.

Sample: PBMCs from blood, taken on the day of vaccination. The receptors here all came from a man between 45 and 60 years old who received an inactivated influenza vaccine.

The J gene is TRBJ2-7, the V gene TRBV20-1; 10 bases fit TRBD2. V shed 6 bases, J shed 3 bases, and the junction held 8 bases outside the gene matches. The CDR3 is 14 residues long. Germline assignment: CDR1 DFQATT and CDR2 SNEGSKA (reference sequence). The CDR3 nucleotides are TGCAGTGCCGACCAGCGGGAGGGTCGCTACGAGCAGTACTTC. Amino acid sequence: CSADQREGRYEQYF.

Turning to this clonotype: Being one base from a much bigger clone, this may be a read error. The chain recombines TRBV7-3 with TRBJ1-1, with TRBD1 matching 9 bases. Germline V gene lookup returns CDR1 SGHTA and CDR2 FQGTGA. Unmatched junction bases numbered 4, after V lost 4 bases and J lost 4 bases. The CDR3 runs to 14 residues. CDR3: CASSSGTGFTEAFF. In nucleotides, the CDR3 is TGTGCCAGCAGCTCCGGGACAGGGTTCACTGAAGCTTTCTTT.

Ten or more counts support this clonotype. The chain is built from TRBV6-5 and TRBJ2-2; 12 bases map to TRBD2. V shed 0 bases, J shed 8 bases, and the junction held 7 bases outside the gene matches. CDR1 is MNHEY and CDR2 is SVGAGI in the germline V gene. The CDR3 contains 17 residues. The CDR3 protein is CASSYSWTSGTLGELFF. CDR3 sequence (DNA): TGTGCCAGCAGTTACTCGTGGACTAGCGGGACCCTTGGGGAGCTGTTTTTT.

In its sample, this clonotype was seen a few times. V usage is TRBV20-1 and J usage is TRBJ1-5; the D is unclear. V lost 2 bases and J 6 bases, leaving 11 bases between the germline ends. The length of the CDR3 is 13 residues. Looked up from germline, CDR1 is DFQATT and CDR2 is SNEGSKA (reference sequence). CDR3 region: CSARRFGGQPQHF. CDR3 DNA: TGCAGTGCTAGAAGGTTCGGCGGTCAGCCCCAGCATTTT.

In this sample, this clonotype turned up many times. The chain recombines TRBV29-1 with TRBJ2-2, with TRBD1 as a possible D gene (5 bases). CDR1 and CDR2 (germline): SQVTM, ANQGSEA. The CDR3 loop spans 14 amino acids. The CDR3 loop is CGFQEQGITGELFF. The CDR3 DNA reads as TGCGGATTCCAGGAGCAGGGAATCACCGGGGAGCTGTTTTTT.

Only a few counts were recorded for this clonotype. V is TRBV6-1 and J is TRBJ2-1; D call uncertain. V lost 7 bases and J 1 base, leaving 14 bases between the germline ends. Germline CDR1 reads MNHNS; CDR2 reads SASEGT. The CDR3 is 15 residues long. The CDR3 DNA is TGTGCCAGCATGAAAAGGCTAGTTTCCTACAATGAGCAGTTCTTC. It translates to CASMKRLVSYNEQFF.

The rearrangement joins TRBV20-1 to TRBJ2-1, with TRBD2 matching over 14 bases. V gave up 6 bases and J gave up 7 bases; unmatched junction bases: 11. CDR3 size: 16 residues. Germline V gives CDR1 DFQATT, CDR2 SNEGSKA (reference sequence). For the CDR3, the DNA is TGCAGTGCGCCGGGGACTAGCGGGAGAGGGTATAATGAGCAGTTCTTC. Translating it yields CSAPGTSGRGYNEQFF.

The table lists this clonotype with a few counts. This sequence joins TRBV6-5 and TRBJ1-1; no clear D. Germline CDR1 MNHEY, CDR2 SVGAGI. This CDR3 is 14 amino acids long. V lost 2 bases and J 0 bases, leaving 7 bases between the germline ends. The CDR3 DNA sequence: TGTGCCAGCAGTTACAGAGAGGTGAACACTGAAGCTTTCTTT. This encodes CASSYREVNTEAFF.

The chain combines TRBV5-1 with TRBJ2-1; D remains unclear. In germline, CDR1 is SGHRS, CDR2 YFSETQ. The CDR3 length is 13 residues. Between the trimmed V and J ends, which lost 4 bases and 0 bases, there was a span of 5 bases. For the CDR3, the DNA is TGCGCCAGCAGCGCCAGCTCCTACAATGAGCAGTTCTTC. Protein: CASSASSYNEQFF.

This clonotype showed up many times. The J gene is TRBJ2-5, the V gene TRBV5-5, with 7 positions matching TRBD1. Unmatched junction bases numbered 5, after V lost 4 bases and J lost 2 bases. Germline V CDR1 and CDR2: SGHKS, YYEKEE (reference sequence). The CDR3 runs 14 residues. CDR3 sequence: CASSEGTVQETQYF. The DNA of the CDR3 is TGTGCCAGCAGCGAAGGGACAGTACAAGAGACCCAGTACTTC.

DNA for the CDR3: TGTGCCAGCAGTTACGAGGGGACGGGGTTTTCACCCCTCCACTTT. Protein product: CASSYEGTGFSPLHF. This chain uses TRBV6-5 with TRBJ1-6; tentative D call: TRBD1 (5 bases). Between the trimmed V and J ends, which lost 2 bases and 9 bases, there was a span of 14 bases. CDR3 size: 15 residues. In germline, CDR1 is MNHEY, CDR2 SVGAGI.

This clonotype was detected many times. The V gene is TRBV5-6, the J gene TRBJ2-1, with 8 bases matching TRBD2. The germline V gene encodes CDR1 SGHDT and CDR2 YYEEEE. This CDR3 spans 18 amino acids. The J segment lost 0 bases and the V segment lost 3 bases, leaving 11 bases of the junction unmatched. CDR3 in amino acids: CASSSISGTAHSYNEQFF. Written as DNA, the CDR3 is TGTGCCAGCAGCTCTATTAGCGGGACGGCCCACTCCTACAATGAGCAGTTCTTC.

This clonotype was detected many times. V is TRBV29-1 and J is TRBJ2-3; D is possibly TRBD2 (5 bases). The CDR3 is made up of 12 amino acids. Germline V CDR1 and CDR2: SQVTM, ANQGSEA. Deletions cut 1 base from V and 14 bases from J, with 16 bases between. As DNA, the CDR3 is TGCAGCGTTGAAGTAAGGACTCCGACCCGGTATTTT. Amino acids: CSVEVRTPTRYF.

There are many counts of this clonotype. V and J are TRBV4-3 and TRBJ2-1, with D possibly matching TRBD2 (5 bases). V lost 4 bases, J lost 9 bases, and 13 bases lay in between. This CDR3 region has 13 residues. CDR1 and CDR2 (germline): LGHNA, YSLEER. In DNA, the CDR3 is TGCGCCAGCAGCCGAAGGGAGACGGGTGAGCAGTTCTTC. This translates into CASSRRETGEQFF.

The chain couples TRBV4-1 to TRBJ2-1; 11 bases are a match to TRBD2. V was pared by 3 bases and J by 6 bases, with 7 bases of the junction left unmatched. This CDR3 is built from 16 residues. Germline V gene data show CDR1 as MGHRA and CDR2 as YSYEKL. CDR3 protein: CASSQEGLAVFNEQFF. Here the CDR3 DNA reads TGCGCCAGCAGCCAGGAGGGACTAGCGGTATTCAATGAGCAGTTCTTC.

This clonotype has just a few counts. The chain carries TRBV2 and TRBJ2-1, with 7 bases identical to TRBD1. The J segment lost 2 bases and the V segment lost 4 bases, leaving 11 bases of the junction unmatched. CDR1 SNHLY and CDR2 FYNNEI come from the germline V gene. The CDR3 consists of 17 residues. CDR3 in DNA: TGTGCCAGCAGTGTAATTCAGAGACAGGGAACCTACAATGAGCAGTTCTTC. Residues: CASSVIQRQGTYNEQFF.

The chain links TRBV14 to TRBJ2-3; 14 nucleotides agree with TRBD2. V lost 1 base to trimming and J lost 4 bases; unmatched junction nucleotides: 10. Germline V CDR1 and CDR2: SGHDN, FVKESK. This CDR3 spans 19 amino acids. The CDR3 DNA follows: TGTGCCAGCAGCCAAGGCCTGACTAGCGGGGGGGCCTCTCCAGATACGCAGTATTTT. It translates to CASSQGLTSGGASPDTQYF.

The chain carries TRBV20-1 and TRBJ2-3, with 9 bases lining up with TRBD2. V gave up 3 bases and J gave up 6 bases; unmatched junction bases: 10. CDR1 DFQATT and CDR2 SNEGSKA come from the germline V gene (reference sequence). The CDR3 has 15 amino acids. The CDR3 is CSASGRGGLPDTQYF. DNA of the CDR3: TGCAGTGCTAGTGGGCGGGGGGGCTTACCGGATACGCAGTATTTT.